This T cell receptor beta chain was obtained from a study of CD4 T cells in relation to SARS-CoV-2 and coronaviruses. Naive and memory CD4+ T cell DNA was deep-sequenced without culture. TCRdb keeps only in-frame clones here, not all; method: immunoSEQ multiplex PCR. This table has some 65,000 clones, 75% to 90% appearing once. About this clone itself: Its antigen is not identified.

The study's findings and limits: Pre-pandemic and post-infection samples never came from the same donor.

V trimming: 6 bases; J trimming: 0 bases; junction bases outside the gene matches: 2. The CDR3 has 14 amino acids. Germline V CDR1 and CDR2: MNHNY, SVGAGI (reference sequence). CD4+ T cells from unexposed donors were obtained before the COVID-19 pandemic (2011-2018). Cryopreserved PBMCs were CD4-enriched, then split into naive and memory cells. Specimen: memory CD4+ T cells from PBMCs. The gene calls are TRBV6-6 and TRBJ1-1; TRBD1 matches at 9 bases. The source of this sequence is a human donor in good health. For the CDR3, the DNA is TGTGCCAGCAGGCACAGGGGGCTGAACACTGAAGCTTTCTTT. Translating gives CASRHRGLNTEAFF.